The 31 T cell receptor beta chains reported below all come from one sample, sequenced in a study of PD-L1 blockade in urothelial cancer (dated by TCRdb to the late 2010s). Libraries were prepared through the immunoSEQ multiplex PCR assay. Sourced from immuneACCESS, this table was stored by TCRdb with only in-frame sequences that have V and J called. A share of the clones is absent; for the studies checked, an unresolved V gene accounts for under half, and the remainder has no known explanation. This sample holds about 90,000 clones; roughly 90% were observed only once. Approximately 10% of the sample rests with the top ten. The specimen was PBMCs, collected around atezolizumab (anti-PD-L1) treatment. These receptors were collected from a man in his sixties with urothelial cancer.

The chain couples TRBV5-1 to TRBJ1-4, with D perhaps matching TRBD1 (5 bases). There are 15 residues in the CDR3. Germline V gene lookup returns CDR1 SGHRS and CDR2 YFSETQ. V lost 4 bases, J lost 5 bases, and 15 bases lay in between. CDR3 amino acids: CASSAAGPPNEKLFF. DNA of the CDR3: TGCGCCAGCAGCGCCGCGGGACCCCCGAATGAAAAACTGTTTTTT.

The chain combines TRBV21-1 with TRBJ2-5; the table's D call of TRBD1 was not tested on the DNA. TRBV21-1 represents a pseudogene. The CDR3 is made up of 17 amino acids. The CDR3 coding sequence is TGTGCCAGCAGCAAAGACTCGGCAGGGAATTTCCAAGAGACCCAGTACTTC. Encoded protein: CASSKDSAGNFQETQYF.

The gene calls are TRBV30 and TRBJ2-7, with 11 bases identical to TRBD2. The V gene's germline CDR1 is GTSNPN and CDR2 SVGIG (reference sequence). The CDR3 runs to 17 residues. The ends lost 0 bases at V and 1 base at J; junction bases unmatched: 8. The DNA of the CDR3 is TGTGCCTGGAGTGTACTCTCCGGGACTAGCGGTTCCTACGAGCAGTACTTC. Translated: CAWSVLSGTSGSYEQYF.

The rearrangement joins TRBV7-3 to TRBJ2-1, with 9 bases matching TRBD2. The CDR3 runs to 16 residues. Germline V gene data show CDR1 as SGHTA and CDR2 as FQGTGA. V shed 4 bases, J shed 2 bases, and the junction held 6 bases outside the gene matches. CDR3 region: CASSSSGAYAYNEQFF. For the CDR3, the DNA is TGTGCCAGCAGCTCTAGCGGGGCCTATGCCTACAATGAGCAGTTCTTC.

This clone was found once. The rearrangement uses TRBV4-3 and TRBJ2-2, with 7 bases fitting TRBD2. Germline lookup yields CDR1 LGHNA and CDR2 YSLEER. The CDR3 is 17 residues long. With 5 bases clipped from V and 0 bases from J, the junction kept 9 bases outside the gene matches. The CDR3 region has the DNA TGCGCCAGCAGCACGCATCCCGGGACTACGAACACCGGGGAGCTGTTTTTT. Translating it yields CASSTHPGTTNTGELFF.

Details on this clone: Other DNA sequences within the sample encode an identical CDR3. The chain uses TRBV20-1 and TRBJ2-1; a possible D gene is TRBD2 (5 bases). Trimming shortened V by 6 bases and J by 10 bases, and 13 bases separated the two germline ends. This CDR3 spans 11 amino acids. Germline V gene lookup returns CDR1 DFQATT and CDR2 SNEGSKA (reference sequence). In DNA form, the CDR3 reads TGCAGTGCACGAACATCGGGAGAGCAGTTCTTC. This sequence encodes CSARTSGEQFF.

The V call is TRBV2, the J call TRBJ1-2; 9 bases align to TRBD1. Germline assignment: CDR1 SNHLY and CDR2 FYNNEI. This CDR3 spans 13 amino acids. J lost 8 bases, V lost 3 bases, and 4 bases had no gene match. The CDR3 sequence is CASSDGQGIGYTF. In DNA, the CDR3 is TGTGCCAGCAGTGACGGACAGGGGATCGGCTACACCTTC.

The chain combines TRBV5-4 with TRBJ2-5, with a possible D match to TRBD1 (5 bases). With 5 bases removed from V and 2 bases from J, the gap between germline ends came to 10 bases. The CDR3 spans 13 residues. CDR1 and CDR2 from the germline V gene are SGHNT and YYREEE (reference sequence). CDR3 bases: TGTGCCAGCAGTTCAGACAGACAAGAGACCCAGTACTTC. Amino acid sequence: CASSSDRQETQYF.

This rearrangement joins TRBV7-9 to TRBJ2-7; maybe TRBD2 (5 bases). Germline lookup yields CDR1 SEHNR and CDR2 FQNEAQ (reference sequence). V lost 5 bases, J lost 7 bases, and 9 bases lay in between. This CDR3 comprises 11 residues. CDR3 sequence reads: CASSLSGEQYF. CDR3 bases: TGTGCCAGCAGCCTCTCGGGGGAGCAGTACTTC.

The rearrangement uses TRBV2 and TRBJ1-5; D is unclear. Between the trimmed V and J ends, which lost 5 bases and 7 bases, there was a span of 9 bases. This CDR3 region has 12 residues. CDR1 and CDR2 from the germline V gene are SNHLY and FYNNEI. Here the CDR3 reads CASSPPGQPQHF. The CDR3 DNA sequence: TGTGCCAGCAGTCCCCCGGGGCAGCCCCAGCATTTT.

In regard to this clone: The sample carries other DNA sequences with the same CDR3. This rearrangement joins TRBV29-1 to TRBJ1-1, with D possibly TRBD1 on 5 matching bases. The germline V gene encodes CDR1 SQVTM and CDR2 ANQGSEA. The V and J ends lost 4 bases and 5 bases respectively, with 8 bases between them. The CDR3 contains 11 residues. The CDR3 sequence: CSVGGGTEAFF. The CDR3 DNA follows: TGCAGCGTTGGGGGGGGGACTGAAGCTTTCTTT.

This chain joins TRBV10-3 and TRBJ2-7; tentatively, D is TRBD2 (5 bases). V shed 0 bases and J shed 6 bases, with 12 bases lying between them. The germline V gene has CDR1 ENHRY and CDR2 SYGVKD. The length of the CDR3 is 14 residues. The CDR3 sequence is CAISESRGSSEQYF. CDR3 sequence (DNA): TGTGCCATCAGTGAGTCCCGGGGATCGAGCGAGCAGTACTTC.

The chain carries TRBV6-5 and TRBJ2-3; D may be TRBD2 (6 bases). Between the trimmed V and J ends, which lost 6 bases and 7 bases, there was a span of 14 bases. Germline V gene lookup returns CDR1 MNHEY and CDR2 SVGAGI. This CDR3 has 13 amino acids. CDR3 DNA sequence: TGTGCCAGCAGCACGGGACTCGGAAATACGCAGTATTTT. This gives the protein CASSTGLGNTQYF.

V and J are TRBV4-2 and TRBJ2-5, with D possibly TRBD2 on 7 matching bases. V was pared by 1 base and J by 5 bases, with 14 bases between. CDR3 size: 15 residues. Germline CDR1 reads LGHNA; CDR2 reads YNFKEQ. CDR3 amino acids: CASSQGRGGLETQYF. In nucleotides, the CDR3 is TGTGCCAGCAGCCAAGGGAGGGGGGGTTTGGAGACCCAGTACTTC.

J is TRBJ1-2 and V is TRBV5-1, with D possibly TRBD1 on 6 matching bases. This CDR3 comprises 16 residues. Trimming took off 0 bases at V and 4 bases at J, with 16 bases between the two ends. Germline CDR1 SGHRS, CDR2 YFSETQ. The CDR3 reads CASSLGGQLEPYGYTF. In nucleotides, the CDR3 is TGCGCCAGCAGCTTGGGCGGACAGTTAGAACCCTATGGCTACACCTTC. Together with reference TRBV5-1 and TRBJ1-2, the CDR3 gives the full variable domain: KAGVTQTPRYLIKTRGQQVTLSCSPISGHRSVSWYQQTPGQGLQFLFEYFSETQRNKGNFPGRFSGRQFSNSRSEMNVSTLELGDSALYLCASSLGGQLEPYGYTFGSGTRLTVV.

V gene TRBV7-2 combines with J gene TRBJ2-1; D unresolved. In germline, CDR1 is SGHTA, CDR2 FQGNSA. Trimming cost V 7 bases and J 9 bases, with 13 bases left between them. CDR3 length: 12 amino acids. CDR3 coding DNA: TGTGCCAGCACCCCCCCGGGTAGTGAGCAGTTCTTC. Translating gives CASTPPGSEQFF. Filled out from reference TRBV7-2 and TRBJ2-1, the complete variable domain reads GAGVSQSPSNKVTEKGKDVELRCDPISGHTALYWYRQSLGQGLEFLIYFQGNSAPDKSGLPSDRFSAERTGGSVSTLTIQRTQQEDSAVYLCASTPPGSEQFFGPGTRLTVL.

The rearrangement links TRBV30 to TRBJ1-2; TRBD1 matches at 8 bases. J gave up 0 bases and V 1 base, and 7 bases lay outside the gene matches. The germline V gene encodes CDR1 GTSNPN and CDR2 SVGIG (reference sequence). The CDR3 sequence is 16 residues long. DNA for the CDR3: TGTGCCTGGAGTGCCGGGACAGGCAGACCTAACTATGGCTACACCTTC. It encodes CAWSAGTGRPNYGYTF.

The chain joins TRBV9 to TRBJ2-2, with 15 bases fitting TRBD2. There are 16 residues in the CDR3. The J segment lost 10 bases and the V segment lost 3 bases, leaving 7 bases of the junction unmatched. The germline V gene encodes CDR1 SGDLS and CDR2 YYNGEE. CDR3 in DNA: TGTGCCAGCAGCGGGACTAGCGGGGGGGCCGTGGAGGAGCTGTTTTTT. The encoded protein is CASSGTSGGAVEELFF.

The chain joins TRBV5-1 to TRBJ2-3, with 12 bases aligning to TRBD2. V trimming: 0 bases; J trimming: 4 bases; junction bases outside the gene matches: 12. The CDR3 length is 19 residues. Germline V lookup: CDR1 SGHRS, CDR2 YFSETQ. The CDR3 region has the DNA TGCGCCAGCAGCTTGGAGGGAACTAGCGGGAGGAGTTTTCCAGATACGCAGTATTTT. Translating it yields CASSLEGTSGRSFPDTQYF.

The rearrangement links TRBV2 to TRBJ1-5, with D tentatively TRBD1 (5 bases). Germline loops: CDR1 SNHLY, CDR2 FYNNEI. Trimming removed 6 bases from V and 4 bases from J, with 16 bases in between. This CDR3 comprises 15 residues. This CDR3 reads CASRAQWGGNQPQHF. CDR3 DNA: TGTGCCAGCAGGGCCCAGTGGGGGGGAAATCAGCCCCAGCATTTT.

The V call is TRBV2, the J call TRBJ2-1, with D possibly matching TRBD2 (6 bases). This CDR3 has 16 amino acids. The V end lost 2 bases, the J end lost 0 bases, and 11 bases lay between the germline ends. Germline V gene lookup returns CDR1 SNHLY and CDR2 FYNNEI. This chain's CDR3 is CASSESGWSSYNEQFF. Here the CDR3 DNA reads TGTGCCAGCAGTGAAAGCGGGTGGAGCTCCTACAATGAGCAGTTCTTC.

Of note for this clone: Other DNA sequences in this sample translate to the same CDR3. The chain uses TRBV29-1 and TRBJ1-2, with TRBD1 matching 9 bases. Germline CDR1 is SQVTM and CDR2 is ANQGSEA. The CDR3 extends over 13 amino acids. With 3 bases clipped from V and 4 bases from J, the junction kept 3 bases outside the gene matches. The CDR3 DNA sequence: TGCAGCGTTGAGCCGGGACAGGGCTATGGCTACACCTTC. Translating gives CSVEPGQGYGYTF. The full variable domain, its missing parts supplied by reference TRBV29-1 and TRBJ1-2, is SAVISQKPSRDICQRGTSLTIQCQVDSQVTMMFWYRQQPGQSLTLIATANQGSEATYESGFVIDKFPISRPNLTFSTLTVSNMSPEDSSIYLCSVEPGQGYGYTFGSGTRLTVV.

This rearrangement joins TRBV28 to TRBJ1-5; 7 bases match TRBD1. V shed 7 bases and J 0 bases; nucleotides not matched to a gene: 9. CDR1 is MDHEN, CDR2 SYDVKM, per germline. The CDR3 extends over 16 amino acids. The CDR3 DNA is TGTGCCAGCACTCCCGGGACAGCTTTTAGCAATCAGCCCCAGCATTTT. Translating it yields CASTPGTAFSNQPQHF.

This rearrangement joins TRBV5-6 to TRBJ1-2, with TRBD1 matching 8 bases. Germline trimming cut 2 bases from V and 8 bases from J; bases unmatched to any gene: 2. This CDR3 is 12 amino acids long. In germline, CDR1 is SGHDT, CDR2 YYEEEE. CDR3 sequence: CASSFSGGGYTF. CDR3 in DNA: TGTGCCAGCAGCTTTTCAGGGGGCGGCTACACCTTC.

This clone counts as large (0.1 to 1%). The gene calls are TRBV10-2 and TRBJ1-6, with D maybe TRBD1 (6 bases). V shed 8 bases and J shed 4 bases, with 15 bases lying between them. Germline-derived CDR1 and CDR2 are WSHSY and SAAADI. This CDR3 is 15 amino acids long. As DNA, the CDR3 is TGCGCCAGCGTAACAGGGCTCGATTATAATTCACCCCTCCACTTT. Its protein product is CASVTGLDYNSPLHF.

CDR3 protein: CASSLRSAVSYEQYF. In DNA, the CDR3 is TGTGCCAGCAGTTTGCGTAGCGCCGTTTCCTACGAGCAGTACTTC. V gene TRBV28 combines with J gene TRBJ2-7, with D maybe TRBD2 (5 bases). Germline CDR1 is MDHEN and CDR2 is SYDVKM. The germline V and J ends were trimmed by 3 bases and 1 base, with 13 bases remaining between them. CDR3 length: 15 amino acids. Combining the CDR3 with reference TRBV28 and TRBJ2-7 gives the whole variable domain DVKVTQSSRYLVKRTGEKVFLECVQDMDHENMFWYRQDPGLGLRLIYFSYDVKMKEKGDIPEGYSVSREKKERFSLILESASTNQTSMYLCASSLRSAVSYEQYFGPGTRLTVT.

This clone was seen once. The J gene is TRBJ2-7, the V gene TRBV10-2, with D uncertain. The V and J ends lost 2 bases and 2 bases respectively, with 13 bases between them. CDR3 size: 15 residues. CDR1 and CDR2 (germline): WSHSY, SAAADI. The CDR3 DNA sequence: TGCGCCAGCAGTGAGCCACCGCGCGGAACCTACGAGCAGTACTTC. Residues: CASSEPPRGTYEQYF.

This clone was recorded once. The chain combines TRBV6-4 with TRBJ2-3; 9 bases match TRBD1. This CDR3 has 19 amino acids. V lost 0 bases to trimming and J lost 1 base; unmatched junction nucleotides: 11. Germline-derived CDR1 and CDR2 are MRHNA and SNTAGT. The DNA of the CDR3 is TGTGCCAGCAGTGACTCGAATAAGGGACAGGGACTGGGCACAGATACGCAGTATTTT. Protein product: CASSDSNKGQGLGTDTQYF.

The chain carries TRBV7-3 and TRBJ1-1; 8 nucleotides line up with TRBD1. Germline V gene data show CDR1 as SGHTA and CDR2 as FQGTGA. The CDR3 covers 17 residues. V shed 10 bases, J shed 5 bases, and the junction held 21 bases outside the gene matches. CDR3 in DNA: TGTGCCACTCCCCGGGACAGGTGGGGATTTAGGGTGACTGAAGCTTTCTTT. Protein sequence: CATPRDRWGFRVTEAFF.

The genes are TRBV7-3 and TRBJ2-2, with 8 bases that match TRBD1. Trimming took 2 bases from V and 1 from J; bases not matched to a gene: 3. CDR1 is SGHTA, CDR2 FQGTGA, per germline. The CDR3 extends over 16 amino acids. The CDR3 here is CASSLLGTGNTGELFF. CDR3 coding DNA: TGTGCCAGCAGCTTACTCGGGACAGGGAACACCGGGGAGCTGTTTTTT.

This chain joins TRBV7-9 and TRBJ1-2, with D possibly being TRBD1 (6 bases). Trimming took 1 base from V and 7 from J, leaving 13 bases between them. Germline lookup yields CDR1 SEHNR and CDR2 FQNEAQ (reference sequence). The CDR3 spans 14 residues. The CDR3 DNA follows: TGTGCCAGCAGCTTAGAGGGCAGGGGATCTGGCTACACCTTC. Translated: CASSLEGRGSGYTF.